This T cell receptor (beta chain) is from a study of regulatory T cells in long-lasting Graves disease. Background on the study: Patients met the persistent Graves' disease definition after over 5 years of antithyroid drugs with positive TSH receptor antibodies. Study conclusions and caveats: Persistent disease preferred TRBV28, TRBJ1-2 and TRBJ2-5; new disease, TRBV20-1 and TRBJ2-1.

The CDR3 extends over 16 amino acids. V was clipped by 6 bases and J by 4 bases, with 16 bases between them. Specified time point: persistent/refractory GD, antithyroid drugs over 5 years with positive TRAb. Construction of the TCR library relied on RNA isolated from PBMCs. This clonotype was counted only a few times. No antigen is known for it. Investigators prepared the TCR beta libraries by applying iRepertoire HTBI primers and Arm-PCR of CDR3 regions. In TCRdb, the multiplex PCR reads were re-called with MiXCR into one record per CDR3 protein. The table has over 650,000 distinct CDR3 sequences, 30% seen once; the top ten hold around 40%.

The source of this sequence is a female donor with Graves disease. The chain uses TRBV12-3 or TRBV12-4 and TRBJ2-6; D remains unclear. Here the sequenced sample was peripheral blood mononuclear cells (PBMCs), taken when the disease was refractory, from a patient treated with antithyroid drugs. The CDR3 here is CASRKNTLEGANVLTF. The CDR3 DNA is TGTGCCAGCAGGAAGAACACTCTTGAAGGGGCCAACGTCCTGACTTTC.